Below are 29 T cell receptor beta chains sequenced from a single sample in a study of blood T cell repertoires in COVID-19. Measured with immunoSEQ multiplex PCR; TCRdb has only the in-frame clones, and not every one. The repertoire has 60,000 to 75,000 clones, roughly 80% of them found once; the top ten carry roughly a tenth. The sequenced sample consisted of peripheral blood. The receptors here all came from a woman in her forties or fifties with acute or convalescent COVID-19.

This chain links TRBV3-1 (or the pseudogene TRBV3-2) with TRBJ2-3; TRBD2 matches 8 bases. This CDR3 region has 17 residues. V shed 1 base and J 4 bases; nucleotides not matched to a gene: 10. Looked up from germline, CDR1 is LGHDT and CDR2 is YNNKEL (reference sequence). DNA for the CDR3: TGTGCCAGCAGCCAAGGGTTGGGAGCGGGAGTCCCAGATACGCAGTATTTT. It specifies CASSQGLGAGVPDTQYF.

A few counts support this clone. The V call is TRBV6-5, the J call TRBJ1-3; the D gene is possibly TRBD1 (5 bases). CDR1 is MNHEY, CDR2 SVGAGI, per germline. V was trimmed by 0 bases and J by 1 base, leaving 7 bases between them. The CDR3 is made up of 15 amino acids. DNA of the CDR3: TGTGCCAGCAGTTACTCGGGGGGTTCTGGAAACACCATATATTTT. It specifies CASSYSGGSGNTIYF.

CDR3 in amino acids: CASSQRQGKNYGYTF. The CDR3, as DNA: TGTGCCAGCAGCCAAAGACAGGGAAAAAACTATGGCTACACCTTC. The chain uses TRBV4-2 and TRBJ1-2; 7 bases are a match to TRBD1. CDR3 length equals 15 residues. Germline CDR1 is LGHNA and CDR2 is YNFKEQ. Losses at the gene ends were 2 bases for V and 2 bases for J; bases not matched to a gene: 5.

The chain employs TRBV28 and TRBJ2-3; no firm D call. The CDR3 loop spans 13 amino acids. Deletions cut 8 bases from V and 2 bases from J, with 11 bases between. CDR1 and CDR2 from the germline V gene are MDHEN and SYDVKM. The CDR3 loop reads CASEKPATDTQYF. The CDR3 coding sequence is TGTGCCAGCGAGAAGCCCGCCACAGATACGCAGTATTTT. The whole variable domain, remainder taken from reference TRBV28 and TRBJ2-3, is DVKVTQSSRYLVKRTGEKVFLECVQDMDHENMFWYRQDPGLGLRLIYFSYDVKMKEKGDIPEGYSVSREKKERFSLILESASTNQTSMYLCASEKPATDTQYFGPGTRLTVL.

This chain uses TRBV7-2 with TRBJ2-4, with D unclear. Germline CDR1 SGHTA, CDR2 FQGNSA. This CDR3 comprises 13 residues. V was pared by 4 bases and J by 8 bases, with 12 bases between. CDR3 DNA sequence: TGTGCCAGCAGCTATCGACTTTTGGACATTCAGTACTTC. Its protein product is CASSYRLLDIQYF.

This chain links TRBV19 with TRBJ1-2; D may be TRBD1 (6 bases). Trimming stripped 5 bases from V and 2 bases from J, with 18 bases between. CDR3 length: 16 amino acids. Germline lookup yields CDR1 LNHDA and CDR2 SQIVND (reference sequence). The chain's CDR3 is CASSALALTGNYGYTF. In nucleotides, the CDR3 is TGTGCCAGTAGTGCCCTCGCTTTGACAGGAAACTATGGCTACACCTTC.

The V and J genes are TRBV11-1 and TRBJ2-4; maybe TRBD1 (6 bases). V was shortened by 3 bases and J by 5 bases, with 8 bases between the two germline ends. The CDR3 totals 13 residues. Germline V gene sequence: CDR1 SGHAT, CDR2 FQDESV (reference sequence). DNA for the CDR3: TGTGCCAGCAGCTTGGGGACACAAAACATTCAGTACTTC. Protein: CASSLGTQNIQYF.

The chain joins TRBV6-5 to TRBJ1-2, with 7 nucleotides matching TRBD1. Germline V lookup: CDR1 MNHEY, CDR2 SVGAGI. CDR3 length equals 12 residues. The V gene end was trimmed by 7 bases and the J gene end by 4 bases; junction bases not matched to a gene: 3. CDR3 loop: CASTRDSYGYTF. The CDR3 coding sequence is TGTGCCAGCACCCGGGACAGCTATGGCTACACCTTC.

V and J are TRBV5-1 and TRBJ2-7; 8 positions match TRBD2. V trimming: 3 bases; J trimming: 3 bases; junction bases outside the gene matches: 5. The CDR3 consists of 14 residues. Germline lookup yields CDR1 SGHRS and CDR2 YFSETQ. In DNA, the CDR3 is TGCGCCAGCAGCTACCGGGGGGGCCGCTACGAGCAGTACTTC. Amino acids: CASSYRGGRYEQYF.

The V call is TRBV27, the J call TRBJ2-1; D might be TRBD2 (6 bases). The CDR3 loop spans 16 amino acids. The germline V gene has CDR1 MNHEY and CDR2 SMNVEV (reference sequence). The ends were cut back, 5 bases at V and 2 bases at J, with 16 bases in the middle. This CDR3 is CASSPGTSGPYNEQFF. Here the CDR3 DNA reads TGTGCCAGCAGTCCGGGGACTTCTGGACCCTACAATGAGCAGTTCTTC.

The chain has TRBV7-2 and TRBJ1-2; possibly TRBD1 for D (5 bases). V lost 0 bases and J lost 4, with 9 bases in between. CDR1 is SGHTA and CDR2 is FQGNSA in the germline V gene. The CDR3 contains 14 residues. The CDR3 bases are TGTGCCAGCAGCTTAGCGTACGGGGGCTATGGCTACACCTTC. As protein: CASSLAYGGYGYTF.

Here the CDR3 DNA reads TGCAGTGCCCTAGCCTCCTACGAGCAGTACTTC. Translated, it gives CSALASYEQYF. The genes are TRBV20-1 and TRBJ2-7, with D perhaps TRBD2 (5 bases). The CDR3 has 11 amino acids. The germline V gene has CDR1 DFQATT and CDR2 SNEGSKA (reference sequence). V was trimmed by 6 bases and J by 0 bases, leaving 6 bases between them.

The CDR3 DNA is TGTGCCAGCAGTCTGGGGAGTGCCTACGAGCAGTACTTC. It yields the protein CASSLGSAYEQYF. This chain joins TRBV28 and TRBJ2-7; D might be TRBD2 (5 bases). The V and J ends lost 5 bases and 2 bases respectively, with 10 bases between them. Germline V CDR1 and CDR2: MDHEN, SYDVKM. The CDR3 loop spans 13 amino acids.

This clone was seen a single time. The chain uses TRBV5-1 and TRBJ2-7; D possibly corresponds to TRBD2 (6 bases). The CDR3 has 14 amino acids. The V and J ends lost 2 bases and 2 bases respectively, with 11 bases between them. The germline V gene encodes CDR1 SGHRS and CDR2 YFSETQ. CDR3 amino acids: CASSFGEATYEQYF. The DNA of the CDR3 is TGCGCCAGCAGCTTTGGGGAGGCCACCTACGAGCAGTACTTC.

The CDR3 region is CASSFGHRVDGYTF. The CDR3 region has the DNA TGTGCCAGCAGTTTCGGACACCGGGTTGACGGCTACACCTTC. This chain connects TRBV28 to TRBJ1-2; tentative D call: TRBD1 (5 bases). V was shortened by 3 bases and J by 8 bases, with 16 bases between the two germline ends. Germline V gene lookup returns CDR1 MDHEN and CDR2 SYDVKM. The CDR3 is made up of 14 amino acids.

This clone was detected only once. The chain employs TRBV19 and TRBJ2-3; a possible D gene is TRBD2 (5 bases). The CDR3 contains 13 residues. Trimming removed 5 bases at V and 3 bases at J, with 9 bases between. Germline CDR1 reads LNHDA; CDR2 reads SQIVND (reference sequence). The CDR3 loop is CASSSRGTDTQYF. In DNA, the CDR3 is TGTGCCAGTAGTTCCCGGGGAACAGATACGCAGTATTTT.

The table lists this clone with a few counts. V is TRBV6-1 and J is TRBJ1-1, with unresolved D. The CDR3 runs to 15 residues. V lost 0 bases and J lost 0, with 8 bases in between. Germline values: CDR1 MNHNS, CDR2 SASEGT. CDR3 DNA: TGTGCCAGCAGTGAAGCTGTACTCTTGAACACTGAAGCTTTCTTT. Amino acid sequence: CASSEAVLLNTEAFF.

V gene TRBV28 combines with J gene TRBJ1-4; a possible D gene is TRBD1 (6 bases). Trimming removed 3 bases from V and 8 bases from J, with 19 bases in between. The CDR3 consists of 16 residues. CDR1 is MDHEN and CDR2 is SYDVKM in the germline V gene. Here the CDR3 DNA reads TGTGCCAGCAGTTTTGCGACAGGAACTTCGGCGGAAAAACTGTTTTTT. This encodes CASSFATGTSAEKLFF.

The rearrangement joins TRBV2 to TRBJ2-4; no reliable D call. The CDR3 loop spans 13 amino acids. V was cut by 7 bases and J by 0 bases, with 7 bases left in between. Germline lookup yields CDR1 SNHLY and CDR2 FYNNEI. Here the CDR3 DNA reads TGTGCCAGCATAGTATTAGCCAAAAACATTCAGTACTTC. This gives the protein CASIVLAKNIQYF.

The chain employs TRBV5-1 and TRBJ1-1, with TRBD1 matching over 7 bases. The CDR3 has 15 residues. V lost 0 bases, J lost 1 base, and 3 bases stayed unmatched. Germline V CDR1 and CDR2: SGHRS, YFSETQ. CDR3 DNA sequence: TGCGCCAGCAGCTTGGCCGGGACAGAGAACACTGAAGCTTTCTTT. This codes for CASSLAGTENTEAFF.

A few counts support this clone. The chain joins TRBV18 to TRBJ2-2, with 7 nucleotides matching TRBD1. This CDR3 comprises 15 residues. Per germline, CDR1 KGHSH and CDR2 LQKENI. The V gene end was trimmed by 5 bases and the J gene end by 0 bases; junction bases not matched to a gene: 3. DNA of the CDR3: TGTGCCAGCTCATTGCAGGGGGCGAACACCGGGGAGCTGTTTTTT. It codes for CASSLQGANTGELFF. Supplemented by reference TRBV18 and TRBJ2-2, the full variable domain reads NAGVMQNPRHLVRRRGQEARLRCSPMKGHSHVYWYRQLPEEGLKFMVYLQKENIIDESGMPKERFSAEFPKEGPSILRIQQVVRGDSAAYFCASSLQGANTGELFFGEGSRLTVL.

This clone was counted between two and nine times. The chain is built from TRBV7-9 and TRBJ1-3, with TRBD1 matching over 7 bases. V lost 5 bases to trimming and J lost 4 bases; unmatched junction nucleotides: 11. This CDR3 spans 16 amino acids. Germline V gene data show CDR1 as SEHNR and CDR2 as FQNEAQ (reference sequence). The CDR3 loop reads CASSDGTESFGNTIYF. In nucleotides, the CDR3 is TGTGCCAGCAGCGACGGGACAGAGAGCTTCGGAAACACCATATATTTT.

The DNA for the CDR3 is TGTGCCAGCAGCCCACAGTTTGGGGATACGCAGTATTTT. Amino acids: CASSPQFGDTQYF. The V and J genes are TRBV7-6 and TRBJ2-3; D is ambiguous. The CDR3 has 13 amino acids. Germline V gene lookup returns CDR1 SGHVS and CDR2 FNYEAQ. The V end lost 5 bases, the J end lost 6 bases, and 12 bases lay between the germline ends.

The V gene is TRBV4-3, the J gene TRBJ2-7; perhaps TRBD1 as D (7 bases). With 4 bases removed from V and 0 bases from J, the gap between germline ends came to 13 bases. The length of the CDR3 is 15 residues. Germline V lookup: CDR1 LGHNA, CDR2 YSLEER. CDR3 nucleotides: TGCGCCAGCAGCCGCGGGACAGCTAGCTCCTACGAGCAGTACTTC. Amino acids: CASSRGTASSYEQYF.

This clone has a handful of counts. The CDR3, as DNA: TGTGCCTGGAGTGTATGGGGCGGGGGGCCCCAAGGAAACTACGAGCAGTACTTC. It specifies CAWSVWGGGPQGNYEQYF. The V call is TRBV30, the J call TRBJ2-7; 8 nucleotides agree with TRBD2. Germline CDR1 and CDR2: GTSNPN and SVGIG (reference sequence). The CDR3 has 18 residues. V was pared by 0 bases and J by 3 bases, with 16 bases of the junction left unmatched.

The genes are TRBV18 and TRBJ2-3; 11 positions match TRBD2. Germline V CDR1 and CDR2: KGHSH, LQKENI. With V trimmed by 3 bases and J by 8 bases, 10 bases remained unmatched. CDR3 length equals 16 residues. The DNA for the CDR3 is TGTGCCAGCTCACCTCCGGCTAGCGGGGGGTCCGGTACGCAGTATTTT. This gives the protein CASSPPASGGSGTQYF. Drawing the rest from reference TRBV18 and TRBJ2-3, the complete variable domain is NAGVMQNPRHLVRRRGQEARLRCSPMKGHSHVYWYRQLPEEGLKFMVYLQKENIIDESGMPKERFSAEFPKEGPSILRIQQVVRGDSAAYFCASSPPASGGSGTQYFGPGTRLTVL.

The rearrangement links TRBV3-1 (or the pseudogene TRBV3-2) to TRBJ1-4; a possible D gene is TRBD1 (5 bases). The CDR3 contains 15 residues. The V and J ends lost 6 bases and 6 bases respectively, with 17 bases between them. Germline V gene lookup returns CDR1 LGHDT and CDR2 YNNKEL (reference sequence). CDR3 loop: CASRSSQGSHEKLFF. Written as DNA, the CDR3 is TGTGCCAGCAGGTCGTCCCAGGGATCTCATGAAAAACTGTTTTTT.

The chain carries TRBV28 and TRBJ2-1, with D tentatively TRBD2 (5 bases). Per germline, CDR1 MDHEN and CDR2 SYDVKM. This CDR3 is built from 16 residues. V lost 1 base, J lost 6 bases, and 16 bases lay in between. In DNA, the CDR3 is TGTGCCAGCAGTTTATTAGGTAGCGAGACGATCAATGAGCAGTTCTTC. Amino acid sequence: CASSLLGSETINEQFF.

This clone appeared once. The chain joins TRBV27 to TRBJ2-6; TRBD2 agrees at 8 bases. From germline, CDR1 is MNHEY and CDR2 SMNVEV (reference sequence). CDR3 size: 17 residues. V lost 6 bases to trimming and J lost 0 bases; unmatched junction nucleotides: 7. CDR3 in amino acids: CASRAGGAGSGANVLTF. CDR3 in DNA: TGTGCCAGCAGGGCGGGGGGCGCTGGCTCTGGGGCCAACGTCCTGACTTTC.